Each of the 28 T cell receptor beta chains below was sequenced from the same sample in a study of blood T cell repertoires in COVID-19. Assay used: immunoSEQ multiplex PCR; TCRdb lists only in-frame clones, some missing. This table holds some 220,000 clones, approximately 82% found once. The sequencing input was peripheral blood. All receptors come from a man aged 50-59 years with active or convalescent COVID-19.

In this sample, this clone turned up a few times. V and J are TRBV5-4 and TRBJ2-3; D is ambiguous. Germline V CDR1 and CDR2: SGHNT, YYREEE (reference sequence). Trimming shortened V by 4 bases and J by 2 bases, and 2 bases separated the two germline ends. The CDR3 consists of 11 residues. The CDR3 region is CASSLTDTQYF. For the CDR3, the DNA is TGTGCCAGCAGCCTCACAGATACGCAGTATTTT.

V and J are TRBV6-1 and TRBJ1-4; 8 nucleotides agree with TRBD1. From germline, CDR1 is MNHNS and CDR2 SASEGT. The CDR3 contains 18 residues. J lost 6 bases, V lost 2 bases, and 14 bases had no gene match. The CDR3 DNA reads as TGTGCCAGCAGTGAAAAGGGACTTAGGACAGGGAGGGATGAAAAACTGTTTTTT. This sequence encodes CASSEKGLRTGRDEKLFF.

This clone was recorded once. V is TRBV4-1 and J is TRBJ2-3; 11 nucleotides match TRBD2. CDR3 size: 19 residues. The V gene end was trimmed by 0 bases and the J gene end by 4 bases; junction bases not matched to a gene: 12. CDR1 is MGHRA and CDR2 is YSYEKL in the germline V gene. CDR3 DNA sequence: TGCGCCAGCAGCCAAGACGGTACTAGCGGGGGTAGTATGTCAGATACGCAGTATTTT. Translated, it gives CASSQDGTSGGSMSDTQYF.

The chain is built from TRBV11-2 and TRBJ2-7; D ambiguous. Trimming stripped 3 bases from V and 2 bases from J, with 8 bases between. The germline V gene has CDR1 SGHAT and CDR2 FQNNGV. CDR3 length: 13 amino acids. CDR3 DNA sequence: TGTGCCAGCAGCTTCCGGCGGACCTACGAGCAGTACTTC. Its protein is CASSFRRTYEQYF.

In this sample, this clone turned up a few times. The V call is TRBV28, the J call TRBJ2-7, with a possible D match to TRBD2 (7 bases). The CDR3 has 16 amino acids. The germline CDR1 and CDR2 sequences are MDHEN and SYDVKM. V was cut by 6 bases and J by 2 bases, with 20 bases left in between. The CDR3 loop reads CASSPRGGAGAYEQYV. CDR3 bases: TGTGCCAGCAGCCCACGAGGGGGGGCCGGGGCCTACGAGCAGTACGTC.

The chain recombines TRBV27 with TRBJ2-3, with TRBD1 matching over 8 bases. Germline loops: CDR1 MNHEY, CDR2 SMNVEV (reference sequence). V dropped 8 bases and J dropped 1; count of bases not matched to a gene: 5. The CDR3 is made up of 14 amino acids. Written as DNA, the CDR3 is TGTGCCAGCGGCCACAGGGGGGGCACAGATACGCAGTATTTT. Its translation: CASGHRGGTDTQYF.

In its sample, this clone was seen once. The chain couples TRBV6-6 to TRBJ2-1; 13 positions match TRBD2. The CDR3 spans 14 residues. The V gene's germline CDR1 is MNHNY and CDR2 SVGAGI (reference sequence). The junction had 7 bases not matched to a gene; V was cut back by 8 bases and J by 9 bases. DNA for the CDR3: TGTGCCAGCGGACTAGCGGGAGAGTCTGGTGAGCAGTTCTTC. As protein: CASGLAGESGEQFF.

The rearrangement uses TRBV5-1 and TRBJ1-1, with 8 bases that match TRBD1. The CDR3 has 16 amino acids. Trimming at V came to 5 bases and at J to 3 bases, leaving 12 bases not matched to a gene. Looked up from germline, CDR1 is SGHRS and CDR2 is YFSETQ. The CDR3 is CASRPGTGLRDTEAFF. In nucleotides, the CDR3 is TGCGCCAGCAGGCCCGGGACAGGCCTCAGGGACACTGAAGCTTTCTTT. Based on the CDR3 plus reference TRBV5-1 and TRBJ1-1, the full variable domain is KAGVTQTPRYLIKTRGQQVTLSCSPISGHRSVSWYQQTPGQGLQFLFEYFSETQRNKGNFPGRFSGRQFSNSRSEMNVSTLELGDSALYLCASRPGTGLRDTEAFFGQGTRLTVV.

This rearrangement joins TRBV20-1 to TRBJ2-1; 7 bases map to TRBD2. Germline trimming cut 3 bases from V and 3 bases from J; bases unmatched to any gene: 2. This CDR3 is 13 amino acids long. CDR1 and CDR2 (germline): DFQATT, SNEGSKA (reference sequence). CDR3 coding DNA: TGCAGTGCTAGTGGGGGGGGCTACAATGAGCAGTTCTTC. Its protein is CSASGGGYNEQFF.

In this sample, this clone turned up a few times. The chain links TRBV6-5 to TRBJ2-2, with D possibly matching TRBD1 (6 bases). The V end was cut by 7 bases, the J end by 8 bases, with 17 bases between. The CDR3 is 14 residues long. CDR1 and CDR2 (germline): MNHEY, SVGAGI. CDR3 bases: TGTGCCAGCAAAGCGCCAGGGGACAAAGGGGAGCTGTTTTTT. Its translation: CASKAPGDKGELFF.

J is TRBJ2-1 and V is TRBV11-3; weak D call: TRBD2 (5 bases). CDR1 and CDR2 from the germline V gene are SGHNT and YENEEA. Trimming left V 2 bases short and J 5 bases short, with 10 bases between. CDR3 length equals 14 residues. CDR3 in DNA: TGTGCCAGCAGCTTATCGGACTTTAACAATGAGCAGTTCTTC. It is translated as CASSLSDFNNEQFF.

The CDR3 sequence is CASSEWGGDTEAFF. The CDR3 DNA reads TGTGCCAGCAGTGAATGGGGAGGGGATACTGAAGCTTTCTTT. The rearrangement joins TRBV6-1 to TRBJ1-1; tentative D call: TRBD1 (5 bases). Deletions cut 2 bases from V and 5 bases from J, with 12 bases between. CDR3 length: 14 amino acids. CDR1 MNHNS and CDR2 SASEGT come from the germline V gene.

This chain uses TRBV7-9 with TRBJ2-1; 8 bases match TRBD2. V was clipped by 5 bases and J by 6 bases; unmatched bases: 12. Germline lookup yields CDR1 SEHNR and CDR2 FQNEAQ (reference sequence). CDR3 length: 16 amino acids. CDR3 DNA sequence: TGTGCCAGCAGCCGTAGAACAGGACGGGAGGGCAATGAGCAGTTCTTC. Encoded protein: CASSRRTGREGNEQFF.

V usage is TRBV7-2 and J usage is TRBJ1-1; the match to TRBD1 covers 8 bases. The V and J ends lost 1 base and 10 bases, in that order; junction bases with no gene match: 8. The CDR3 runs 14 residues. The germline V gene has CDR1 SGHTA and CDR2 FQGNSA. The DNA of the CDR3 is TGTGCCAGCAGCTTAGATGTACAGGGGGTGAGAGCTTTCTTT. It is translated as CASSLDVQGVRAFF.

The rearrangement links TRBV29-1 to TRBJ2-1, with TRBD2 identical over 14 bases. The germline gives CDR1 SQVTM, CDR2 ANQGSEA. V was pared by 6 bases and J by 0 bases, with 7 bases of the junction left unmatched. The CDR3 sequence is 17 residues long. The CDR3 reads CSVEGLAGAFSYNEQFF. As DNA, the CDR3 is TGCAGCGTCGAGGGACTAGCGGGGGCTTTCTCCTACAATGAGCAGTTCTTC.

There are a few counts of this clone. The chain combines TRBV7-9 with TRBJ1-3; 9 bases fit TRBD1. Germline lookup yields CDR1 SEHNR and CDR2 FQNEAQ (reference sequence). V was clipped by 3 bases and J by 2 bases; unmatched bases: 5. The CDR3 sequence is 16 residues long. This CDR3 is CASSFGTGSAGNTIYF. CDR3 coding DNA: TGTGCCAGCAGCTTCGGGACAGGGTCGGCTGGAAACACCATATATTTT.

The chain uses TRBV7-2 and TRBJ2-1, with D hard to call. Germline V gene sequence: CDR1 SGHTA, CDR2 FQGNSA. V shed 4 bases and J shed 2 bases, with 6 bases lying between them. The CDR3 contains 13 residues. The CDR3 bases are TGTGCCAGCAGCTCGGAGCCCTACAATGAGCAGTTCTTC. The encoded protein is CASSSEPYNEQFF.

V is TRBV11-1 and J is TRBJ2-3; 10 bases match TRBD2. The CDR3 contains 15 residues. J gave up 2 bases and V 5 bases, and 4 bases lay outside the gene matches. Per the germline V gene, CDR1 is SGHAT and CDR2 is FQDESV (reference sequence). CDR3 nucleotides: TGTGCCAGCAGCACCGGACTAGCGGCCACAGATACGCAGTATTTT. This gives the protein CASSTGLAATDTQYF.

This clone was counted only a few times. This sequence joins TRBV7-3 and TRBJ2-3, with D perhaps TRBD2 (6 bases). Germline CDR1 is SGHTA and CDR2 is FQGTGA. Trimming took off 3 bases at V and 5 bases at J, with 15 bases between the two ends. The CDR3 has 15 amino acids. CDR3 sequence reads: CASSFLEGRKDTQYF. The CDR3, as DNA: TGTGCCAGCAGCTTTTTGGAGGGCCGGAAAGATACGCAGTATTTT.

The chain carries TRBV15 and TRBJ2-7, with 9 positions matching TRBD2. Looked up from germline, CDR1 is LNHNV and CDR2 is YYDKDF (reference sequence). This CDR3 is built from 16 residues. V lost 2 bases, J lost 4 bases, and 9 bases stayed unmatched. The CDR3 region is CATSRRVGLAGYEQYF. Written as DNA, the CDR3 is TGTGCCACCAGCAGACGGGTGGGGCTAGCGGGATACGAGCAGTACTTC.

V is TRBV7-2 and J is TRBJ2-1; 9 nucleotides align to TRBD2. Germline CDR1 is SGHTA and CDR2 is FQGNSA. The V segment lost 5 bases and the J segment 8 bases; nucleotides outside the gene matches: 7. The CDR3 has 14 residues. In nucleotides, the CDR3 is TGTGCCAGCAGCCTCTCCGGCGGGGGGGATGAGCAGTTCTTC. It codes for CASSLSGGGDEQFF. Full variable domain (missing parts from reference TRBV7-2 and TRBJ2-1): GAGVSQSPSNKVTEKGKDVELRCDPISGHTALYWYRQSLGQGLEFLIYFQGNSAPDKSGLPSDRFSAERTGGSVSTLTIQRTQQEDSAVYLCASSLSGGGDEQFFGPGTRLTVL.

The rearrangement uses TRBV19 and TRBJ1-2, with 9 bases fitting TRBD1. The CDR3 loop spans 15 amino acids. The trim removed 5 bases at V and 3 bases at J, leaving 7 bases unmatched. Germline V gives CDR1 LNHDA, CDR2 SQIVND (reference sequence). CDR3 DNA sequence: TGTGCCAGTAGTCTCAGGGACAGGGCCGACTATGGCTACACCTTC. Translating gives CASSLRDRADYGYTF.

The chain recombines TRBV7-9 with TRBJ2-5; maybe TRBD2 (6 bases). V was shortened by 1 base and J by 5 bases, with 14 bases between the two germline ends. From germline, CDR1 is SEHNR and CDR2 FQNEAQ (reference sequence). The CDR3 consists of 15 residues. The CDR3 DNA reads as TGTGCCAGCAGCTTAGGACTCCCCGGAGGGGAGACCCAGTACTTC. This gives the protein CASSLGLPGGETQYF.

The V call is TRBV6-2 or TRBV6-3, the J call TRBJ2-1; TRBD2 matches at 13 bases. Germline values: CDR1 MNHEY, CDR2 SVGEGT. Trimming removed 2 bases from V and 6 bases from J; junction bases left unmatched: 1. The CDR3 spans 15 residues. The CDR3: CASSYRLAGGNEQFF. CDR3 in DNA: TGTGCCAGCAGTTACCGACTAGCGGGGGGCAATGAGCAGTTCTTC.

The chain couples TRBV27 to TRBJ2-2; no firm D call. The germline gives CDR1 MNHEY, CDR2 SMNVEV (reference sequence). This CDR3 contains 14 residues. The germline V and J ends were trimmed by 1 base and 5 bases, with 8 bases remaining between them. The CDR3: CASSLWLKTGELFF. The CDR3 DNA sequence: TGTGCCAGCAGTTTATGGCTTAAAACCGGGGAGCTGTTTTTT.

The chain recombines TRBV27 with TRBJ1-6; no definite D call. Germline CDR1 MNHEY, CDR2 SMNVEV (reference sequence). Trimming cost V 0 bases and J 5 bases, with 8 bases left between them. CDR3 length equals 15 residues. The CDR3 DNA reads TGTGCCAGCAGTTTATCCAGGCATAATAATTCACCCCTCCACTTT. It yields the protein CASSLSRHNNSPLHF.

The chain links TRBV7-2 to TRBJ2-3, with 11 bases that match TRBD2. V shed 3 bases and J 4 bases; nucleotides not matched to a gene: 9. The germline gives CDR1 SGHTA, CDR2 FQGNSA. The CDR3 extends over 17 amino acids. The CDR3 DNA follows: TGTGCCAGCAGCTTCCTAGCGGGGGGCGGGAGCCCAGATACGCAGTATTTT. This encodes CASSFLAGGGSPDTQYF.

The chain employs TRBV5-6 and TRBJ1-6, with TRBD1 as a possible D gene (6 bases). The CDR3 extends over 14 amino acids. The germline V and J ends were trimmed by 5 bases and 7 bases, with 13 bases remaining between them. Germline V gene data show CDR1 as SGHDT and CDR2 as YYEEEE. The CDR3 DNA follows: TGTGCCAGCAGTCAGGGGCGTATAAATTCACCCCTCCACTTT. Its protein product is CASSQGRINSPLHF. Full variable domain (missing parts from reference TRBV5-6 and TRBJ1-6): DAGVTQSPTHLIKTRGQQVTLRCSPKSGHDTVSWYQQALGQGPQFIFQYYEEEERQRGNFPDRFSGHQFPNYSSELNVNALLLGDSALYLCASSQGRINSPLHFGNGTRLTVT.